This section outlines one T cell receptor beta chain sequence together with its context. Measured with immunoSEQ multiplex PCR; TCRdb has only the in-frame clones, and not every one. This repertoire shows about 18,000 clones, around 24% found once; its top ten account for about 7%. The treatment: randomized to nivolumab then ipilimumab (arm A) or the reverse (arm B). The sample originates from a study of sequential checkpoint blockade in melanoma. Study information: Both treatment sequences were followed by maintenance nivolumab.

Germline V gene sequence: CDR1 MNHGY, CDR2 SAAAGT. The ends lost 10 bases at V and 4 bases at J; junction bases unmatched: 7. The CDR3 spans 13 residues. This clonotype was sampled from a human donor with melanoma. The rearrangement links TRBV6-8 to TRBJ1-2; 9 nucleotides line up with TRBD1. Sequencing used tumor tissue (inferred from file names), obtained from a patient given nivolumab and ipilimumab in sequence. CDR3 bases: TGTGCCATAGGACAGGGGCAGGGCTATGGCTACACCTTC. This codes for CAIGQGQGYGYTF.